This T cell receptor beta chain emerged from a study of blood T cell repertoires in COVID-19. About the research overall: COVID-19 samples collected from the United States, Italy and Spain covered acute and convalescent phases.

Study members were between about 18 and 95 years old and lived in over 20 US regions. Two consecutive negative NP/OP PCR tests, clearance, or resolved symptoms defined Cohort 3 recovery. Trimming pared 0 bases from V and 4 bases from J, leaving 10 bases between. The germline V gene encodes CDR1 LGHDT and CDR2 YNNKEL (reference sequence). The CDR3 is 15 residues long. Some clones are missing from TCRdb's copy, which holds only in-frame ones; the method was immunoSEQ multiplex PCR. The profile covers some 160,000 clones, with 80% to 90% appearing a single time and nearly 8% taken by the ten largest. This receptor was obtained from a woman between 50 and 59 years old who had recovered from COVID-19. What was sequenced was PBMCs or T cells enriched from blood (not recorded which). The chain couples TRBV3-1 (or the pseudogene TRBV3-2) to TRBJ2-1; D call uncertain. CDR3 residues: CASSQELTPYNEQFF. As DNA, the CDR3 is TGTGCCAGCAGCCAAGAGTTGACACCATACAATGAGCAGTTCTTC.